The 9 T cell receptor beta chains reported below all come from one sample, sequenced in a study of blood T cell repertoires in COVID-19. Libraries were prepared by immunoSEQ multiplex PCR; TCRdb keeps only in-frame clonotypes and omits some of them. In the table there are 270,000 or so clones, roughly 84% of which are singletons. The sample comprised peripheral blood. These receptors came from a woman aged 18-29 years with acute or convalescent COVID-19.

The chain has TRBV29-1 and TRBJ1-2; D is unclear. V lost 7 bases and J 2 bases, leaving 20 bases between the germline ends. In germline, CDR1 is SQVTM, CDR2 ANQGSEA. The CDR3 is 15 amino acids. CDR3 sequence reads: CSATPQQYPNYGYTF. The DNA for the CDR3 is TGCAGCGCCACCCCACAACAATACCCAAACTATGGCTACACCTTC.

Here the CDR3 DNA reads TGTGCCAGCAGTTACTCCTTAAACAATGAGCAGTTCTTC. Translating it yields CASSYSLNNEQFF. The chain couples TRBV6-2 or TRBV6-3 to TRBJ2-1; D uncertain. The V and J ends lost 0 bases and 5 bases respectively, with 5 bases between them. CDR1 and CDR2 (germline): MNHEY, SVGEGT. The CDR3 sequence is 13 residues long.

V and J are TRBV27 and TRBJ2-2; 9 nucleotides agree with TRBD2. Trimming cost V 2 bases and J 6 bases; bases outside gene matches: 4. The length of the CDR3 is 15 residues. Germline V gene data show CDR1 as MNHEY and CDR2 as SMNVEV (reference sequence). CDR3 amino acids: CASSLAGGRPGELFF. CDR3 DNA: TGTGCCAGCAGTTTAGCGGGAGGGCGGCCCGGGGAGCTGTTTTTT.

V gene TRBV28 combines with J gene TRBJ1-2; the D gene is possibly TRBD1 (6 bases). This CDR3 is 15 amino acids long. The germline CDR1 and CDR2 sequences are MDHEN and SYDVKM. V was shortened by 6 bases and J by 5 bases, with 19 bases between the two germline ends. DNA of the CDR3: TGTGCCAGCAGCCTCAACGAAAGACAGGTTTATGGCTACACCTTC. Amino acids: CASSLNERQVYGYTF.

The rearrangement uses TRBV14 and TRBJ1-1; D gene unclear. The CDR3 length is 14 residues. V lost 1 base and J lost 2, with 8 bases in between. Looked up from germline, CDR1 is SGHDN and CDR2 is FVKESK. Written as DNA, the CDR3 is TGTGCCAGCAGCCAAGGCAGGCTCAACACTGAAGCTTTCTTT. Translated, it gives CASSQGRLNTEAFF. Based on the CDR3 plus reference TRBV14 and TRBJ1-1, the full variable domain is EAGVTQFPSHSVIEKGQTVTLRCDPISGHDNLYWYRRVMGKEIKFLLHFVKESKQDESGMPNNRFLAERTGGTYSTLKVQPAELEDSGVYFCASSQGRLNTEAFFGQGTRLTVV.

The genes are TRBV30 and TRBJ1-4; weak D call: TRBD1 (5 bases). V lost 2 bases, J lost 3 bases, and 19 bases lay in between. Germline CDR1 reads GTSNPN; CDR2 reads SVGIG (reference sequence). CDR3 length equals 17 residues. Written as DNA, the CDR3 is TGTGCCTGGAGTCAAGGGGAGGGGTTCAGGCCTAATGAAAAACTGTTTTTT. It translates to CAWSQGEGFRPNEKLFF.

The V and J genes are TRBV10-3 and TRBJ2-5, with a possible D match to TRBD2 (7 bases). Germline V lookup: CDR1 ENHRY, CDR2 SYGVKD. The CDR3 sequence is 14 residues long. Deletions cut 6 bases from V and 1 base from J, with 12 bases between. CDR3 in DNA: TGTGCCATCAGCCTGGGGGGGGCCCAAGAGACCCAGTACTTC. This translates into CAISLGGAQETQYF.

The chain uses TRBV19 and TRBJ1-1; D may be TRBD1 (6 bases). This CDR3 is 13 amino acids long. The germline V gene has CDR1 LNHDA and CDR2 SQIVND (reference sequence). With 7 bases removed from V and 4 bases from J, the gap between germline ends came to 13 bases. This CDR3 reads CASTQRGGTEAFF. DNA for the CDR3: TGTGCCAGTACGCAGCGAGGGGGCACTGAAGCTTTCTTT.

The chain is built from TRBV5-1 and TRBJ1-5; TRBD1 might be the D (6 bases). V was clipped by 0 bases and J by 11 bases, with 18 bases between them. Germline CDR1 SGHRS, CDR2 YFSETQ. CDR3 length: 15 residues. This CDR3 reads CASSLEAPGDGSQHF. The CDR3 nucleotides read TGCGCCAGCAGCTTGGAGGCTCCAGGGGATGGCTCCCAGCATTTT.